What follows are 12 T cell receptor beta chains derived from one specimen sequenced in a study of radiotherapy plus CTLA-4 blockade in lung cancer. Profiling relied on immunoSEQ multiplex PCR, and the TCRdb table lists in-frame clones only, not all of them. The profile shows around 80,000 clones, around 78% of them singletons. The sequencing here drew on peripheral blood, taken from a patient treated with radiotherapy plus ipilimumab. The receptor source for this set is a human donor with non-small cell lung cancer whose response to radiotherapy plus ipilimumab could not be evaluated. Some clones in this sample may be carry-over from other donors' samples.

The CDR3 spells CASSLTPDSEAFF. The CDR3 DNA follows: TGTGCCAGCAGCTTAACCCCGGACTCAGAGGCTTTCTTT. The genes are TRBV7-3 and TRBJ1-1; D is undetermined. This CDR3 has 13 residues. The germline gives CDR1 SGHTA, CDR2 FQGTGA. Trimming removed 0 bases from V and 11 bases from J, with 13 bases in between. Based on the CDR3 plus reference TRBV7-3 and TRBJ1-1, the full variable domain is GAGVSQTPSNKVTEKGKYVELRCDPISGHTALYWYRQSLGQGPEFLIYFQGTGAADDSGLPNDRFFAVRPEGSVSTLKIQRTERGDSAVYLCASSLTPDSEAFFGQGTRLTVV.

The chain links TRBV27 to TRBJ1-6; D remains ambiguous. In germline, CDR1 is MNHEY, CDR2 SMNVEV (reference sequence). V lost 7 bases and J 5 bases, leaving 9 bases between the germline ends. The CDR3 sequence is 13 residues long. CDR3 sequence: CASKLQNNSPLHF. As DNA, the CDR3 is TGTGCCAGCAAATTACAGAATAATTCACCCCTCCACTTT.

The V call is TRBV5-6, the J call TRBJ2-4; D might be TRBD1 (5 bases). V lost 4 bases to trimming and J lost 0 bases, with 14 bases between them. Germline V gene sequence: CDR1 SGHDT, CDR2 YYEEEE. There are 16 residues in the CDR3. CDR3 residues: CASSASGILAKNIQYF. In DNA form, the CDR3 reads TGTGCCAGCAGCGCCTCAGGGATTCTAGCCAAAAACATTCAGTACTTC.

The chain combines TRBV18 with TRBJ2-2; 8 bases match TRBD1. This CDR3 region has 14 residues. The ends lost 6 bases at V and 7 bases at J; junction bases unmatched: 7. CDR1 and CDR2 from the germline V gene are KGHSH and LQKENI. The CDR3, as DNA: TGTGCCAGCTCTCTTGGACAGGGCAACGGGGAGCTGTTTTTT. Amino acid sequence: CASSLGQGNGELFF. Full variable domain (missing parts from reference TRBV18 and TRBJ2-2): NAGVMQNPRHLVRRRGQEARLRCSPMKGHSHVYWYRQLPEEGLKFMVYLQKENIIDESGMPKERFSAEFPKEGPSILRIQQVVRGDSAAYFCASSLGQGNGELFFGEGSRLTVL.

This clone appeared a few times. This chain uses TRBV7-9 with TRBJ1-1; 7 nucleotides align to TRBD1. The CDR3 runs to 12 residues. Germline assignment: CDR1 SEHNR and CDR2 FQNEAQ (reference sequence). V lost 5 bases and J lost 10; bases outside the gene matches: 7. The CDR3 protein is CASSTTGVGAFF. The CDR3, as DNA: TGTGCCAGCAGCACCACAGGGGTGGGAGCTTTCTTT.

This chain connects TRBV6-5 to TRBJ1-4; TRBD1 aligns across 7 bases. Germline assignment: CDR1 MNHEY and CDR2 SVGAGI. J lost 8 bases, V lost 8 bases, and 11 bases had no gene match. The CDR3 covers 14 residues. The CDR3 DNA reads TGTGCCAGCTCCTCGGGACAGCAAAGAGAAAAACTGTTTTTT. This gives the protein CASSSGQQREKLFF.

V and J are TRBV5-1 and TRBJ2-7, with 9 bases lining up with TRBD2. After removal of 1 base from V and 0 bases from J, the junction contained 8 bases not matched to a gene. Germline CDR1 SGHRS, CDR2 YFSETQ. CDR3 length: 17 residues. Here the CDR3 DNA reads TGCGCCAGCAGCTTGAGGCTAGCGGGGCGAAGCTCCTACGAGCAGTACTTC. Its translation: CASSLRLAGRSSYEQYF.

The table lists this clone with a few counts. The gene calls are TRBV6-1 and TRBJ2-6; possible D gene TRBD1, 5 bases. The CDR3 runs 17 residues. Germline V gene sequence: CDR1 MNHNS, CDR2 SASEGT. V gave up 0 bases and J gave up 0 bases, with 9 bases separating them. The CDR3 sequence is CASSEAQGSSGANVLTF. CDR3 nucleotides: TGTGCCAGCAGTGAAGCGCAGGGTAGCTCTGGGGCCAACGTCCTGACTTTC.

CDR3 region: CASSAGGVTEAFF. The CDR3 DNA follows: TGTGCCAGCAGCGCCGGGGGGGTAACTGAAGCTTTCTTT. The chain combines TRBV9 with TRBJ1-1, with a weak D call TRBD1 (5 bases). CDR3 length: 13 amino acids. V was cut by 3 bases and J by 5 bases, with 11 bases left in between. CDR1 and CDR2 (germline): SGDLS, YYNGEE.

This chain uses TRBV4-1 with TRBJ2-1; the match to TRBD1 covers 9 bases. The junction had 6 bases not matched to a gene; V was cut back by 4 bases and J by 8 bases. Germline V gives CDR1 MGHRA, CDR2 YSYEKL. This CDR3 is built from 14 residues. This CDR3 reads CASSLPDRGYEQFF. The CDR3, as DNA: TGCGCCAGCAGCCTCCCGGACAGGGGTTATGAGCAGTTCTTC.

The chain joins TRBV4-1 to TRBJ1-2; tentatively, D is TRBD1 (6 bases). Germline V gene sequence: CDR1 MGHRA, CDR2 YSYEKL. The CDR3 covers 15 residues. The V end was cut by 3 bases, the J end by 2 bases, with 13 bases between. CDR3 loop: CASSQGGANNYGYTF. The DNA of the CDR3 is TGCGCCAGCAGCCAGGGGGGGGCGAACAACTATGGCTACACCTTC.

The chain carries TRBV7-2 and TRBJ1-1, with TRBD1 matching over 7 bases. CDR1 and CDR2 from the germline V gene are SGHTA and FQGNSA. The CDR3 loop spans 13 amino acids. The ends lost 5 bases at V and 7 bases at J; junction bases unmatched: 7. The CDR3 here is CASSPRQGGEAFF. The CDR3 bases are TGTGCCAGCAGCCCGCGACAGGGCGGTGAAGCTTTCTTT.